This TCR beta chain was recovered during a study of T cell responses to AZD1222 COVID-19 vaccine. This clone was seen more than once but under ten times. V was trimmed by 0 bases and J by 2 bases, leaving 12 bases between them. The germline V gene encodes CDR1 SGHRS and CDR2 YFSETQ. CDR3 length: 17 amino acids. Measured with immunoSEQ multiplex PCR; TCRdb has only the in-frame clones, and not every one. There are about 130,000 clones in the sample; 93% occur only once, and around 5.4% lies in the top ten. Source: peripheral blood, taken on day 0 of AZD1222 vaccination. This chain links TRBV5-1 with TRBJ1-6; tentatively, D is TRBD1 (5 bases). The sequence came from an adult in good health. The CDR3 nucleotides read TGCGCCAGCAGCTTGGAGCAGGGAAGTACCTATAATTCACCCCTCCACTTT. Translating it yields CASSLEQGSTYNSPLHF.